This is a list of T cell receptor beta chains from one sample in a study of CD8 T cells in ankylosing spondylitis. TCRdb passed the 5' RACE reads through MiXCR, listing each CDR3 protein once. The sample lists around 390,000 distinct CDR3 sequences, approximately 20% occurring once. The sample was blood, either unsorted or a sorted T cell fraction (not recorded which). The receptor set was obtained from a male donor with ankylosing spondylitis. Both conserved end residues are part of each CDR3. The D gene is left open where the match is weak. Size tells how often a clone was seen (once, few, many) or the class of an expanded clone, and some rows leave it out.

j_call | clone_size | d_call | v_call | cdr3_aa | cdr3_nt
TRBJ1-1 | few | - | TRBV29-1 | CSVGRLNTEAFF | TGCAGCGTTGGTCGGCTGAACACTGAAGCTTTCTTT
TRBJ2-7 | - | - | TRBV18 | CASSPITRQVSYEQYF | TGTGCCAGCTCACCTATAACACGGCAAGTCTCCTACGAGCAGTACTTC
TRBJ2-1 | few | - | TRBV11-2 | CASSSDRDNEQFF | TGTGCCAGCAGCTCAGACCGCGACAATGAGCAGTTCTTC
TRBJ1-6 | few | - | TRBV20-1 | CSARRPDLNHF | TGCAGTGCTAGACGACCGGACCTTAACCACTTT
TRBJ2-7 | - | TRBD2 | TRBV20-1 | CSARSLREGGEEQYF | TGCAGTGCTAGATCGTTGCGGGAGGGGGGCGAGGAGCAGTACTTC
TRBJ2-1 | - | TRBD2 | TRBV12-3/TRBV12-4 | CASSHGLAGLNEQFF | TGTGCCAGCAGCCACGGACTAGCGGGCCTCAATGAGCAGTTCTTC
TRBJ1-1 | - | - | TRBV29-1 | CSVYAGDPNTEAFF | TGCAGCGTATATGCAGGGGACCCGAACACTGAAGCTTTCTTT
TRBJ1-1 | - | TRBD1 | TRBV28 | CASKNQGASTEAFF | TGTGCCAGCAAGAACCAGGGGGCGTCCACTGAAGCTTTCTTT
TRBJ2-5 | once | TRBD1 | TRBV7-2 | CASSPDRGRETQYF | TGTGCCAGCAGCCCTGACAGGGGGCGAGAGACCCAGTACTTC
TRBJ1-1 | - | TRBD1 | TRBV20-1 | CSAQSGQGSSEAFF | TGCAGTGCCCAATCGGGACAGGGTTCATCTGAAGCTTTCTTT
TRBJ1-1 | - | - | TRBV29-1 | CSAARMGGNTEAFF | TGCAGCGCTGCTCGTATGGGTGGCAACACTGAAGCTTTCTTT
TRBJ2-3 | few | - | TRBV20-1 | CSATGETFTDTQYF | TGCAGTGCTACGGGAGAAACCTTCACAGATACGCAGTATTTT
TRBJ2-2 | few | - | TRBV15 | CATSIGAMNTGELFF | TGTGCCACCAGCATCGGCGCAATGAACACCGGGGAGCTGTTTTTT
TRBJ2-7 | - | - | TRBV12-3/TRBV12-4 | CASSFKTEQYF | TGTGCCAGCAGTTTTAAAACCGAGCAGTACTTC
TRBJ2-1 | - | TRBD2 | TRBV11-2 | CASSFWLAGGLGRQFF | TGTGCCAGCAGCTTCTGGCTAGCGGGAGGGTTGGGTAGGCAGTTCTTC
TRBJ2-7 | - | TRBD2 | TRBV12-3/TRBV12-4 | CASSHSGGTYEQYF | TGTGCCAGCAGTCATAGCGGGGGGACCTACGAGCAGTACTTC
TRBJ2-2 | few | - | TRBV7-9 | CASSLSRLNTGELFF | TGTGCCAGCAGCTTATCCAGATTAAACACCGGGGAGCTGTTTTTT
TRBJ2-5 | - | TRBD2 | TRBV5-1 | CASSLGTSGRALLETQYF | TGCGCCAGCAGCTTGGGGACTAGCGGGAGGGCCCTCTTGGAGACCCAGTACTTC
TRBJ2-7 | few | - | TRBV6-5 | CASRSPGYEQYF | TGTGCCAGCAGATCCCCAGGCTACGAGCAGTACTTC
TRBJ2-1 | many | - | TRBV15 | CATSFRAGNEQFF | TGTGCCACCAGCTTCAGGGCGGGGAATGAGCAGTTCTTC
TRBJ1-1 | - | - | TRBV6-2/TRBV6-3 | CATMDGFPNTEAFF | TGTGCCACAATGGACGGTTTTCCGAACACTGAAGCTTTCTTT
TRBJ2-2 | few | - | TRBV3-1 | CASSQAFGSYTGELFF | TGTGCCAGCAGCCAAGCATTCGGCTCCTACACCGGGGAGCTGTTTTTT
TRBJ1-2 | - | - | TRBV10-3 | CAISEIGNRAGYTF | TGTGCCATCAGTGAGATCGGGAACAGGGCTGGCTACACCTTC
TRBJ2-2 | - | - | TRBV7-9 | CASTTSFGTGELFF | TGTGCCAGTACGACTAGTTTTGGCACCGGGGAGCTGTTTTTT
TRBJ2-1 | few | - | TRBV7-3 | CASSATSRYNEQFF | TGTGCCAGCAGCGCCACTAGCCGCTACAATGAGCAGTTCTTC
TRBJ2-3 | few | TRBD2 | TRBV7-2 | CASSWTGTSGSTDTQYF | TGTGCCAGCAGCTGGACCGGGACTAGCGGCAGCACAGATACGCAGTATTTT
TRBJ2-3 | few | - | TRBV15 | CATSRDYRERDTQYF | TGTGCCACCAGCAGAGATTATAGGGAACGAGATACGCAGTATTTT